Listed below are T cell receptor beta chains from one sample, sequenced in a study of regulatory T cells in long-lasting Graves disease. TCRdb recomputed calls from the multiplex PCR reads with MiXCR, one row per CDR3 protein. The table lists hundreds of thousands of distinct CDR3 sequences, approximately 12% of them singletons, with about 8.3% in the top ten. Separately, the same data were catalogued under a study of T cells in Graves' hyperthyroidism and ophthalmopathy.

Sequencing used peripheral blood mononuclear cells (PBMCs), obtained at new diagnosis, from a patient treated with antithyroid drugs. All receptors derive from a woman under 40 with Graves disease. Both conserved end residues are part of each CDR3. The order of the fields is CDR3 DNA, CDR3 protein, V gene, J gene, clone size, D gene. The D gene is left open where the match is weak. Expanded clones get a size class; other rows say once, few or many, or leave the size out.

DNA: TGTGCCAGCAGTTACGTATTCACCGGGGAGCTGTTTTTT; CDR3: CASSYVFTGELFF; V: TRBV6-2/TRBV6-3; J: TRBJ2-2; size: many; D: .
DNA: TGTGCCAGCACAGACAGGGTGGAAGAGACCCAGTACTTC; CDR3: CASTDRVEETQYF; V: TRBV6-1; J: TRBJ2-5; size: many; D: TRBD1
DNA: TGTGCCAGCAGCAGAACAGGGGGCGGAGGTCAGCCCCAGCATTTT; CDR3: CASSRTGGGGQPQHF; V: TRBV9; J: TRBJ1-5; size: .; D: TRBD1
DNA: TGTGCCAGCAGTTACCCGGGCAACTATGGCTACACCTTC; CDR3: CASSYPGNYGYTF; V: TRBV6-9; J: TRBJ1-2; size: few; D: .
DNA: TGTGCCAGTATTGGCCAAGACGGCTACACCTTC; CDR3: CASIGQDGYTF; V: TRBV19; J: TRBJ1-2; size: .; D: .
DNA: TGTGCCAGTAGTATAGGCCAGGCGAACACTGAAGCTTTCTTT; CDR3: CASSIGQANTEAFF; V: TRBV19; J: TRBJ1-1; size: many; D: .
DNA: TGCGCCAGCAGCTTCTATTTCCCGTCACCCCTCCACTTT; CDR3: CASSFYFPSPLHF; V: TRBV5-1; J: TRBJ1-6; size: many; D: .
DNA: TGTGCCAGCAGCCTAGAGGTAGTTGAAGCTTTCTTT; CDR3: CASSLEVVEAFF; V: TRBV7-9; J: TRBJ1-1; size: few; D: .
DNA: TGCAGCGTATTTAGCGGAGAAGAGACCCAGTACTTC; CDR3: CSVFSGEETQYF; V: TRBV29-1; J: TRBJ2-5; size: .; D: .
DNA: TGTGCCAGCAGCGTAGGAGTTGCCGGGGAGCTGTTTTTT; CDR3: CASSVGVAGELFF; V: TRBV9; J: TRBJ2-2; size: .; D: .
DNA: TGTGCCGGCTCCACAGGGGGAGGGGTAGCAGATACGCAGTATTTT; CDR3: CAGSTGGGVADTQYF; V: TRBV28; J: TRBJ2-3; size: few; D: .
DNA: TGTGCCAGTTCGGACAATCAAGAGACCCAGTACTTC; CDR3: CASSDNQETQYF; V: TRBV18; J: TRBJ2-5; size: many; D: .
DNA: TGCAGTGCTAGAGATGGAGCGGGAGTAGTCTACGAGCAGTACTTC; CDR3: CSARDGAGVVYEQYF; V: TRBV20-1; J: TRBJ2-7; size: many; D: TRBD2
DNA: TGTGCCAGCAGCCCCTCGGCCAGGGGAAACAATCAGCCCCAGCATTTT; CDR3: CASSPSARGNNQPQHF; V: TRBV7-2; J: TRBJ1-5; size: many; D: .